Listed below are T cell receptor beta chains from one sample, sequenced in a study of T cell responses to AZD1222 COVID-19 vaccine. Sequencing used immunoSEQ multiplex PCR; TCRdb keeps in-frame clones, though not all of them. The sample consists of 150,000 to 180,000 clones, 88% of them appearing once. Sequencing was performed on peripheral blood, taken on day 0 of AZD1222 vaccination. The receptors here all came from an adult in good health. The CDR3 runs from the conserved cysteine through the conserved F or W. A D gene is named only where the DNA matches it firmly. Size values are once, few and many counts, or a class for expanded clones, and some rows have none.

NA	TRBD1	TRBJ1-1	TRBV19	CASSTAGTVGEAFF	TGTGCCAGTAGTACAGCTGGGACAGTGGGCGAAGCTTTCTTT
NA	TRBD2	TRBJ2-7	TRBV6-6	CASSYSGGVGNEQYF	TGTGCCAGCAGTTACTCGGGAGGGGTAGGGAACGAGCAGTACTTC
NA	NA	TRBJ2-1	TRBV25-1	CASSDSSRTGMNEQFF	TGTGCCAGCAGTGATTCCTCCCGGACGGGGATGAATGAGCAGTTCTTC
NA	NA	TRBJ2-5	TRBV3-1/TRBV3-2	CASSQDGATRWETQYF	TGTGCCAGCAGCCAAGATGGAGCTACACGCTGGGAGACCCAGTACTTC
NA	NA	TRBJ1-1	TRBV5-6	CASSLGGPNTEAFF	TGTGCCAGCAGCTTGGGAGGGCCTAACACTGAAGCTTTCTTT
NA	NA	TRBJ1-1	TRBV5-1	CASSLEGMNTEAFF	TGCGCCAGCAGCTTGGAGGGCATGAACACTGAAGCTTTCTTT
once	TRBD2	TRBJ2-6	TRBV7-2	CASSLGTSGGSGANVLTF	TGTGCCAGCAGCTTAGGGACTAGCGGGGGCTCTGGGGCCAACGTCCTGACTTTC
NA	NA	TRBJ2-7	TRBV9	CASSPGGKREQYF	TGTGCCAGCAGCCCCGGAGGGAAACGCGAGCAGTACTTC
NA	TRBD1	TRBJ1-6	TRBV19	CASSISRTGTNSPLHF	TGTGCCAGTAGTATATCCCGGACAGGAACGAATTCACCCCTCCACTTT
few	NA	TRBJ1-3	TRBV25-1	CASSDGTGANTIYF	TGTGCCAGCAGTGACGGCACCGGCGCAAACACCATATATTTT